Following are 9 T cell receptor beta chains from one sample sequenced in a study of blood T cell repertoires in COVID-19. Method: immunoSEQ multiplex PCR; TCRdb's copy keeps in-frame clones and lacks some. Here the sample spans just over 300,000 clones, 75% to 90% being singletons. Sequencing was done on a sample of PBMCs or T cells enriched from blood (not recorded which). Receptors were obtained from a man aged 25 to 45 who had recovered from COVID-19.

The V gene is TRBV7-2, the J gene TRBJ2-3, with D perhaps TRBD2 (6 bases). Germline V gives CDR1 SGHTA, CDR2 FQGNSA. Trimming pared 3 bases from V and 11 bases from J, leaving 15 bases between. This CDR3 spans 13 amino acids. The CDR3 DNA follows: TGTGCCAGCAGCTTCGTAGCGGTGGAAGGGCAGTATTTT. Translating it yields CASSFVAVEGQYF. Complete variable domain (other parts from reference TRBV7-2 and TRBJ2-3): GAGVSQSPSNKVTEKGKDVELRCDPISGHTALYWYRQSLGQGLEFLIYFQGNSAPDKSGLPSDRFSAERTGGSVSTLTIQRTQQEDSAVYLCASSFVAVEGQYFGPGTRLTVL.

The gene calls are TRBV5-1 and TRBJ1-3; 8 nucleotides match TRBD1. The CDR3 contains 16 residues. Germline V lookup: CDR1 SGHRS, CDR2 YFSETQ. V gave up 0 bases and J gave up 2 bases; unmatched junction bases: 4. CDR3 sequence reads: CASSLGQGAPGNTIYF. The CDR3 DNA reads TGCGCCAGCAGCTTGGGCCAGGGGGCTCCTGGAAACACCATATATTTT.

The V call is TRBV14, the J call TRBJ2-7, with a tentative D call TRBD2 (5 bases). The CDR3 runs to 14 residues. Trimming shortened V by 2 bases and J by 5 bases, and 13 bases separated the two germline ends. CDR1 is SGHDN, CDR2 FVKESK, per germline. CDR3 sequence: CASSQFEGSHEQYF. The CDR3, as DNA: TGTGCCAGCAGCCAATTTGAAGGGAGCCACGAGCAGTACTTC.

The rearrangement links TRBV3-1 (or the pseudogene TRBV3-2) to TRBJ2-3; D ambiguous. The length of the CDR3 is 14 residues. Between the trimmed V and J ends, which lost 4 bases and 4 bases, there was a span of 12 bases. The germline V gene encodes CDR1 LGHDT and CDR2 YNNKEL (reference sequence). The CDR3 DNA reads as TGTGCCAGCAGCCGAGGTTTTGGGTCAGATACGCAGTATTTT. It specifies CASSRGFGSDTQYF.

This clone came up once. The chain is built from TRBV5-4 and TRBJ2-2; the match to TRBD1 covers 7 bases. This CDR3 region has 15 residues. V shed 5 bases and J 0 bases; nucleotides not matched to a gene: 4. Germline CDR1 SGHNT, CDR2 YYREEE (reference sequence). The CDR3 region is CASSWGQPNTGELFF. The DNA for the CDR3 is TGTGCCAGCAGTTGGGGACAGCCGAACACCGGGGAGCTGTTTTTT.

The rearrangement uses TRBV10-3 and TRBJ2-5; weak D call: TRBD2 (5 bases). Trimming removed 8 bases at V and 1 base at J, with 11 bases between. In germline, CDR1 is ENHRY, CDR2 SYGVKD. The CDR3 spans 13 residues. DNA for the CDR3: TGTGCCATCGGCCCAGAGGGCCAAGAGACCCAGTACTTC. It yields the protein CAIGPEGQETQYF.

The chain has TRBV10-3 and TRBJ1-5; the D gene is possibly TRBD1 (6 bases). The CDR3 sequence is 14 residues long. Per the germline V gene, CDR1 is ENHRY and CDR2 is SYGVKD. Trimming removed 7 bases from V and 0 bases from J, with 10 bases in between. CDR3 region: CAIKAGDSNQPQHF. The CDR3 DNA follows: TGTGCCATCAAGGCAGGGGATAGCAATCAGCCCCAGCATTTT.

The chain recombines TRBV2 with TRBJ2-5; D perhaps matches TRBD2 (6 bases). In germline, CDR1 is SNHLY, CDR2 FYNNEI. Trimming cost V 6 bases and J 4 bases, with 15 bases left between them. The CDR3 has 14 amino acids. The CDR3 sequence is CASSGGRGVETQYF. CDR3 nucleotide sequence: TGTGCCAGCAGCGGGGGACGGGGAGTAGAGACCCAGTACTTC.

This chain links TRBV9 with TRBJ1-2, with D uncertain. The CDR3 loop spans 14 amino acids. The germline gives CDR1 SGDLS, CDR2 YYNGEE. V was shortened by 0 bases and J by 7 bases, with 13 bases between the two germline ends. Here the CDR3 DNA reads TGTGCCAGCAGCGTAGAGACGCAGGCGGGTGGCTACACCTTC. This codes for CASSVETQAGGYTF.